This T cell receptor (beta chain) was recovered during a study of blood T cell repertoires in COVID-19. Study in general: Acute-phase and convalescent COVID-19 samples originated in the United States, Italy and Spain. Sources were T cells, B-cell-depleted T cells, or PBMCs; the material itself was cDNA or gDNA.

A Seattle source enrolled patients during active infection and followed them longitudinally. CDR3 length equals 15 residues. V gave up 5 bases and J gave up 4 bases; unmatched junction bases: 7. Germline V gene sequence: CDR1 MDHEN, CDR2 SYDVKM. Per the original methods: Reference gene primers were amplified, and this amplification served to estimate nucleated cell counts. Here immunoSEQ multiplex PCR was the method, and the copy in TCRdb shows in-frame clones only, minus some. The V and J calls and clone size were taken over from that table, and D and trimming were inferred from the DNA. The profile shows 300,000 to 350,000 clones, roughly 87% of them singletons.

Input material: peripheral blood. This TCR was sampled from a man younger than 45 with COVID-19, enrolled during active disease. This chain links TRBV28 with TRBJ1-4, with TRBD1 matching over 7 bases. CDR3 sequence reads: CASSPPGQLNEKLFF. In DNA form, the CDR3 reads TGTGCCAGCAGTCCTCCGGGACAGCTTAATGAAAAACTGTTTTTT.